These 19 T cell receptor beta chains came from one sample sequenced in a study of T cells in Graves' hyperthyroidism and ophthalmopathy. Using RNA transcripts as the source, TCR beta CDR3 regions were amplified. When the TCR CDR3 underwent first-round RT-PCR, the HTBI primer set was used. Each CDR3 protein is one row after TCRdb ran MiXCR on the multiplex PCR reads. The sample shows 500,000 to 600,000 distinct CDR3 sequences, 16% of them seen only once. Input material: blood. The source is a woman in her late teens or twenties with Graves' hyperthyroidism.

J is TRBJ2-1 and V is TRBV7-8, with D possibly TRBD1 on 6 matching bases. CDR3 length: 16 amino acids. In germline, CDR1 is SGHVS, CDR2 FQNEAQ. V was pared by 0 bases and J by 2 bases, with 11 bases between. The DNA for the CDR3 is TGTGCCAGCAGCTTAGCTCTGGGGGCCCCCTACAATGAGCAGTTCTTC. Amino acid sequence: CASSLALGAPYNEQFF.

CDR3 DNA: TGTGCCAGCACCCCCGGGACAGCACAAGAGACCCAGTACTTC. Translation: CASTPGTAQETQYF. The chain joins TRBV12-3 or TRBV12-4 to TRBJ2-5, with 7 positions matching TRBD1. The CDR3 is 14 residues long. J was trimmed by 2 bases and V by 7 bases; bases with no gene match: 7.

This clonotype is a singleton in its sample. The chain carries TRBV19 and TRBJ1-2; perhaps TRBD1 as D (6 bases). Germline V lookup: CDR1 LNHDA, CDR2 SQIVND (reference sequence). V was trimmed by 2 bases and J by 4 bases, leaving 11 bases between them. The CDR3 totals 14 residues. CDR3 in DNA: TGTGCCAGTAGTATAAGGCAGGGGAGCTATGGCTACACCTTC. Protein sequence: CASSIRQGSYGYTF.

The sample holds many counts of this clonotype. The rearrangement joins TRBV5-1 to TRBJ1-1; D is ambiguous. Germline assignment: CDR1 SGHRS and CDR2 YFSETQ. Trimming pared 3 bases from V and 1 base from J, leaving 7 bases between. This CDR3 is 13 amino acids long. The CDR3 here is CASSSSKNTEAFF. The CDR3 DNA follows: TGCGCCAGCAGCTCCAGCAAGAACACTGAAGCTTTCTTT.

This sequence joins TRBV7-8 and TRBJ2-1, with 8 bases identical to TRBD1. The CDR3 is 13 residues long. The germline gives CDR1 SGHVS, CDR2 FQNEAQ. V lost 5 bases to trimming and J lost 14 bases; unmatched junction nucleotides: 11. The CDR3 protein is CASSQRTGLDEFF. CDR3 coding DNA: TGTGCCAGCAGCCAGAGGACAGGGCTGGATGAGTTCTTC.

This clonotype came up many times. The V call is TRBV12-3 or TRBV12-4, the J call TRBJ2-1; D might be TRBD2 (8 bases). V was clipped by 6 bases and J by 6 bases, with 24 bases between them. CDR3 length equals 17 residues. The CDR3 region is CASRAGGGRKGANEQFF. DNA of the CDR3: TGTGCCAGCAGGGCCGGGGGGGGGAGGAAGGGGGCCAATGAGCAGTTCTTC.

Comment on this clonotype: A much larger clonotype is one base distant, so this may be a read error. The chain is built from TRBV7-2 and TRBJ1-1; perhaps TRBD1 as D (6 bases). CDR1 is SGHTA, CDR2 FQGNSA, per germline. The CDR3 is 15 amino acids. The V and J ends lost 5 bases and 2 bases respectively, with 15 bases between them. CDR3 residues: CASSIRGGGNTEAFF. In DNA, the CDR3 is TGTGCCAGCAGCATCCGAGGGGGGGGTAACACTGAAGCTTTCTTT.

This clonotype appeared a few times. The chain carries TRBV9 and TRBJ1-1; D remains unclear. This CDR3 comprises 16 residues. The germline gives CDR1 SGDLS, CDR2 YYNGEE. V dropped 4 bases and J dropped 4 bases, with 20 bases sitting between them. In nucleotides, the CDR3 is TGTGCCAGCAGCTCCCACGTCGACTCTCTGGGCACTGAAGCTTTCTTT. Translation: CASSSHVDSLGTEAFF.

The chain has TRBV13 and TRBJ1-5; TRBD1 aligns across 7 bases. CDR3 length equals 17 residues. J was trimmed by 6 bases and V by 3 bases; bases with no gene match: 14. Germline lookup yields CDR1 PRHDT and CDR2 FYEKMQ (reference sequence). The CDR3 here is CASSFGSRGRGGQPQHF. The CDR3 DNA follows: TGTGCCAGCAGCTTCGGCTCGAGGGGGCGAGGAGGTCAGCCCCAGCATTTT.

In its sample, this clonotype was seen many times. This rearrangement joins TRBV12-3 or TRBV12-4 to TRBJ2-5, with TRBD1 matching 9 bases. After removal of 5 bases from V and 4 bases from J, the junction contained 17 bases not matched to a gene. CDR3 size: 18 residues. The CDR3 coding sequence is TGTGCCAGCAGTCGCTCCCGGGACAGGGCATTCTCTCGAGAGACCCAGTACTTC. It codes for CASSRSRDRAFSRETQYF.

This clonotype was counted many times. The chain couples TRBV27 to TRBJ2-5; the match to TRBD1 covers 7 bases. This CDR3 is 14 amino acids long. Unmatched junction bases numbered 5, after V lost 5 bases and J lost 2 bases. Looked up from germline, CDR1 is MNHEY and CDR2 is SMNVEV (reference sequence). CDR3: CASSLNRGQETQYF. The CDR3, as DNA: TGTGCCAGCAGTCTGAACAGGGGACAAGAGACCCAGTACTTC.

The genes are TRBV28 and TRBJ1-5; 11 positions agree with TRBD1. This CDR3 region has 16 residues. CDR1 and CDR2 (germline): MDHEN, SYDVKM. V was clipped by 5 bases and J by 6 bases; unmatched bases: 9. The DNA of the CDR3 is TGTGCCAGCAGTCCACCGGACAGGGGGCGCGGTCAGCCCCAGCATTTT. Amino acid sequence: CASSPPDRGRGQPQHF.

The chain uses TRBV20-1 and TRBJ2-5; D may be TRBD1 or TRBD2 (5 bases each). Trimming pared 6 bases from V and 5 bases from J, leaving 16 bases between. The CDR3 spans 13 residues. Per germline, CDR1 DFQATT and CDR2 SNEGSKA (reference sequence). The DNA of the CDR3 is TGCAGTGCCCCGGGACCAAACGGGGAGACCCAGTACTTC. This encodes CSAPGPNGETQYF.

The chain links TRBV6-1 to TRBJ2-5, with unresolved D. Trimming removed 6 bases from V and 5 bases from J, with 10 bases in between. Germline-derived CDR1 and CDR2 are MNHNS and SASEGT. This CDR3 is built from 12 residues. CDR3 DNA sequence: TGTGCCAGCAGACAACCCAGTGAGACCCAGTACTTC. Translating gives CASRQPSETQYF.

The J gene is TRBJ1-5, the V gene TRBV20-1; the D is unclear. V gave up 4 bases and J gave up 5 bases, with 21 bases separating them. CDR3 size: 16 residues. The germline V gene encodes CDR1 DFQATT and CDR2 SNEGSKA (reference sequence). As DNA, the CDR3 is TGCAGTGCTACAAACCCAGACATGGACCAAGATCAGCCCCAGCATTTT. Protein product: CSATNPDMDQDQPQHF.

This chain connects TRBV6-1 to TRBJ2-7; 8 bases align to TRBD2. CDR3 length equals 14 residues. CDR1 and CDR2 (germline): MNHNS, SASEGT. Trimming at V came to 6 bases and at J to 2 bases, leaving 6 bases not matched to a gene. The CDR3 DNA is TGTGCCAGCAGCCGCCGGGGGGGTACCTACGAGCAGTACTTC. Residues: CASSRRGGTYEQYF.

The chain is built from TRBV12-3 or TRBV12-4 and TRBJ2-5; either TRBD1 or TRBD2 may fit D (6 bases each). Deletions cut 8 bases from V and 1 base from J, with 17 bases between. The CDR3 is made up of 15 amino acids. The CDR3 region has the DNA TGTGCCAGCTCTTTGGGGGGCGGGCCCCAAGAGACCCAGTACTTC. This encodes CASSLGGGPQETQYF.

At least ten counts were recorded for this clonotype. This chain links TRBV24-1 with TRBJ1-2; 8 bases align to TRBD1. V gave up 3 bases and J gave up 8 bases; unmatched junction bases: 10. Per germline, CDR1 KGHDR and CDR2 SFDVKD. The length of the CDR3 is 15 residues. CDR3 coding DNA: TGTGCCACCAGTGATACCAAGGACAGGGATCGGGGCTACACCTTC. Encoded protein: CATSDTKDRDRGYTF.

This clonotype was counted ten times or more. The chain has TRBV5-1 and TRBJ2-7; D is unclear. The CDR3 is made up of 15 amino acids. Trimming stripped 0 bases from V and 0 bases from J, with 10 bases between. CDR1 is SGHRS, CDR2 YFSETQ, per germline. The CDR3 nucleotides read TGCGCCAGCAGCTTGGGTGGGCTCAGCTCCTACGAGCAGTACTTC. Amino acids: CASSLGGLSSYEQYF.